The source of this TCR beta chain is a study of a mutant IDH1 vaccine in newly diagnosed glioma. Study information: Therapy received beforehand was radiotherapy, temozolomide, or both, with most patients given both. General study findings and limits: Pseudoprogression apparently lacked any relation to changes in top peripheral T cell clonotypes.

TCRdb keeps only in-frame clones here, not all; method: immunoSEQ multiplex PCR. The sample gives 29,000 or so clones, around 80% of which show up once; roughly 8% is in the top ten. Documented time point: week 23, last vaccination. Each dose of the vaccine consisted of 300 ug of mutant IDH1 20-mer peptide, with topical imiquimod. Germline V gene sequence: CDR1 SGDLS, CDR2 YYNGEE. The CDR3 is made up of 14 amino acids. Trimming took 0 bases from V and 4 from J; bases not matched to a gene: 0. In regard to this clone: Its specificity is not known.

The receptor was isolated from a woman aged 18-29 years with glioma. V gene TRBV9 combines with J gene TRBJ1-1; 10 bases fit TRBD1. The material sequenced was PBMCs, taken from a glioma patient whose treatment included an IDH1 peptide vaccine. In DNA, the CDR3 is TGTGCCAGCAGCGTAGGGACAGGGGGCACTGAAGCTTTCTTT. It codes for CASSVGTGGTEAFF.